The rows below give T cell receptor beta chains drawn from one sample of a study of T cell repertoires in cytomegalovirus infection. MiXCR was run by TCRdb on the reads, yielding one entry per CDR3 protein. The repertoire holds roughly 920,000 distinct CDR3 sequences, 30% to 40% seen once, with around an eighth in the top ten. Antigens for these TCRs are unknown. Material: cultured CD8+ T cells from PBMCs, obtained from culture after CMV antigen stimulation. The source is a human donor in good health (CMV status not recorded). Some clones in this sample may be carry-over from other donors' samples. Each CDR3 is given with its conserved first and last residue. D genes are given only for firm matches. Some rows have no size entry. The others give once, few or many, or a class for an expanded clone.

CASSDPGAGTEAFF	TGTGCCAGCAGTGACCCGGGGGCAGGCACTGAAGCTTTCTTT	TRBV2	.	.	TRBJ1-1
CASSLDTDGGNTIYF	TGTGCCAGCAGCTTAGATACCGACGGTGGAAACACCATATATTTT	TRBV7-6	.	.	TRBJ1-3
CASSLYTQGASYEQYF	TGTGCCAGCAGCTTATACACACAGGGGGCCTCCTACGAGCAGTACTTC	TRBV6-5	TRBD1	few	TRBJ2-7
CATRMEGLYGYTF	TGTGCCACCAGGATGGAGGGGTTATATGGCTACACCTTC	TRBV19	.	.	TRBJ1-2
CASSPGNLGLVNTEAFF	TGTGCCAGCTCACCGGGGAATTTAGGGTTGGTGAACACTGAAGCTTTCTTT	TRBV18	.	few	TRBJ1-1
CASRVTGSSYNSPLHF	TGTGCCAGCAGAGTTACAGGGTCCTCCTATAATTCACCCCTCCACTTT	TRBV28	.	.	TRBJ1-6
CASSISDGYEQYF	TGTGCCAGCAGCATCTCGGACGGCTACGAGCAGTACTTC	TRBV7-6	.	few	TRBJ2-7
CASSEAPPQPSGEGEQFF	TGTGCCAGCAGTGAAGCGCCCCCCCAACCTAGCGGGGAGGGTGAGCAGTTCTTC	TRBV2	TRBD2	.	TRBJ2-1
CASSYSTGHEKLFF	TGTGCCAGCAGTTACTCGACGGGACATGAAAAACTGTTTTTT	TRBV6-5	.	few	TRBJ1-4
CASSIDRGGETQYF	TGTGCCAGCAGTATCGACAGGGGCGGTGAGACCCAGTACTTC	TRBV27	TRBD1	few	TRBJ2-5
CSVDFGRSTGELFF	TGCAGCGTTGATTTTGGCCGATCCACCGGGGAGCTGTTTTTT	TRBV29-1	.	.	TRBJ2-2
CSARPGRGLIGELFF	TGCAGTGCTAGACCGGGCAGGGGGCTTATCGGGGAGCTGTTTTTT	TRBV20-1	TRBD1	.	TRBJ2-2
CASSDRSGGADTQYF	TGTGCCAGCAGTGACCGGAGCGGGGGGGCAGATACGCAGTATTTT	TRBV6-4	TRBD2	.	TRBJ2-3
CASGMQGSYNEQFF	TGTGCCAGCGGAATGCAGGGTTCTTACAATGAGCAGTTCTTC	TRBV12-3/TRBV12-4	.	few	TRBJ2-1
CASSPTSGGARETQYF	TGTGCCAGCAGCCCGACTAGCGGGGGGGCCCGTGAGACCCAGTACTTC	TRBV7-8	TRBD2	many	TRBJ2-5
CASSSNSRWPSGPGDGNTIYF	TGTGCCAGCAGCTCCAACTCGCGGTGGCCGAGTGGCCCCGGCGATGGAAACACCATATATTTT	TRBV7-6	.	.	TRBJ1-3
CASSWTAENTEAFF	TGTGCCAGCAGTTGGACAGCTGAGAACACTGAAGCTTTCTTT	TRBV6-1	.	.	TRBJ1-1
CASLNRDYGYTF	TGTGCCAGCCTTAACAGAGACTATGGCTACACCTTC	TRBV7-9	.	.	TRBJ1-2
CASSDPRQRYNSPLHF	TGTGCCAGCAGCGACCCTAGACAGCGGTATAATTCACCCCTCCACTTT	TRBV6-5	.	.	TRBJ1-6
CASRGQGANEKLFF	TGTGCCAGCAGGGGACAGGGGGCTAATGAAAAACTGTTTTTT	TRBV12-3/TRBV12-4	TRBD1	many	TRBJ1-4
CASSLGSGGRSSYEQYF	TGTGCCAGCAGCCTAGGGAGCGGGGGCCGCAGCTCCTACGAGCAGTACTTC	TRBV7-6	TRBD2	many	TRBJ2-7
CASSAPNSGNTIYF	TGTGCCAGCAGCGCCCCGAACTCTGGAAACACCATATATTTT	TRBV6-1	.	.	TRBJ1-3
CASSQGLVKTQYF	TGTGCCAGCAGCCAAGGGTTGGTAAAGACCCAGTACTTC	TRBV4-2	.	.	TRBJ2-5
CASHPREAGYTF	TGTGCCAGTCACCCCAGGGAAGCTGGCTACACCTTC	TRBV18	.	.	TRBJ1-2
CASSYSTWDTLKGYTF	TGTGCCAGCAGTTACTCGACCTGGGACACACTAAAAGGCTACACCTTC	TRBV6-2/TRBV6-3	.	few	TRBJ1-2
CASSRGTASNQPQRF	TGTGCCAGCAGCCGCGGAACAGCTAGCAATCAGCCCCAGCGTTTT	TRBV27	.	.	TRBJ1-5
CASSQDWVTEAFF	TGCGCCAGCAGCCAAGATTGGGTCACTGAAGCTTTCTTT	TRBV4-3	.	.	TRBJ1-1
CASSLASWPDTQYF	TGTGCCAGCAGTTTAGCCTCCTGGCCAGATACGCAGTATTTT	TRBV12-3/TRBV12-4	.	.	TRBJ2-3
CANSLGMSSYNSPLHF	TGTGCCAACAGTTTAGGGATGAGCTCCTATAATTCACCCCTCCACTTT	TRBV12-3/TRBV12-4	.	.	TRBJ1-6
CASSLGGDSFMNTEAFF	TGTGCCAGCAGCTTAGGGGGGGACAGCTTCATGAACACTGAAGCTTTCTTT	TRBV7-8	TRBD1	few	TRBJ1-1
CAIYLGRGRTEAFF	TGTGCCATTTACCTGGGGAGGGGGCGAACTGAAGCTTTCTTT	TRBV15	TRBD1	.	TRBJ1-1
CASSSSLDGDYEQYF	TGTGCCAGCAGCTCTTCCCTGGATGGGGATTACGAGCAGTACTTC	TRBV7-6	.	few	TRBJ2-7
CASSYQRGTYNEQFF	TGTGCCAGCAGTTACCAACGGGGGACTTACAATGAGCAGTTCTTC	TRBV6-2/TRBV6-3	.	.	TRBJ2-1
CASSPSGASGYTF	TGTGCCAGCAGTCCCTCTGGAGCCTCTGGCTACACCTTC	TRBV12-3/TRBV12-4	.	few	TRBJ1-2
CASSLGTGEGTEAFF	TGCGCCAGCAGCTTAGGTACAGGGGAGGGCACTGAAGCTTTCTTT	TRBV5-1	TRBD1	.	TRBJ1-1
CASSSSGLGLYEQFF	TGTGCCAGCAGCTCGTCGGGACTCGGGCTCTATGAGCAGTTCTTC	TRBV7-4	.	.	TRBJ2-1
CASRPLADYNEQFF	TGCGCCAGCAGACCATTAGCGGACTACAATGAGCAGTTCTTC	TRBV4-1	.	.	TRBJ2-1
CASSYYYRGDSYEQYF	TGTGCCAGCAGTTATTATTACAGGGGGGACTCCTACGAGCAGTACTTC	TRBV6-5	TRBD1	few	TRBJ2-7